The 30 T cell receptor beta chains presented below share a single source sample, sequenced in a study of tissue T cells after allogeneic stem cell transplantation. Method: immunoSEQ multiplex PCR; TCRdb's copy keeps in-frame clones and lacks some. In the table there are about 12,000 clones, approximately 63% of which are singletons. Source: tissue from the right colon, taken at autopsy. The receptors derive from a woman aged 18 to 49 with breast cancer.

The chain has TRBV6-5 and TRBJ2-1, with 8 bases matching TRBD1. The CDR3 is made up of 14 amino acids. V was pared by 6 bases and J by 7 bases, with 8 bases of the junction left unmatched. The V gene's germline CDR1 is MNHEY and CDR2 SVGAGI. CDR3: CASSRDRSGNEQFF. Written as DNA, the CDR3 is TGTGCCAGCAGCAGGGACAGGTCGGGGAATGAGCAGTTCTTC.

This CDR3 is CASSTYRGLGETQYF. For the CDR3, the DNA is TGTGCCAGTAGTACCTACAGGGGACTAGGGGAGACCCAGTACTTC. The gene calls are TRBV19 and TRBJ2-5, with D maybe TRBD2 (8 bases). This CDR3 is 15 amino acids long. Germline V gene data show CDR1 as LNHDA and CDR2 as SQIVND (reference sequence). V was trimmed by 4 bases and J by 5 bases, leaving 17 bases between them.

This sequence joins TRBV20-1 and TRBJ2-4; 9 bases agree with TRBD1. The CDR3 contains 11 residues. CDR1 is DFQATT and CDR2 is SNEGSKA in the germline V gene (reference sequence). J was trimmed by 7 bases and V by 5 bases; bases with no gene match: 0. The CDR3 DNA sequence: TGCAGTGCTGGGACAGGGAACATTCAGTACTTC. Its protein product is CSAGTGNIQYF.

This clone was seen more than once but under ten times. The chain recombines TRBV7-2 with TRBJ2-1; perhaps TRBD2 as D (6 bases). Trimming pared 10 bases from V and 6 bases from J, leaving 16 bases between. The CDR3 totals 13 residues. The germline gives CDR1 SGHTA, CDR2 FQGNSA. The CDR3 sequence is CATQEGPSNEQFF. For the CDR3, the DNA is TGTGCCACCCAGGAGGGGCCATCCAATGAGCAGTTCTTC.

This chain connects TRBV18 to TRBJ1-2; 8 bases agree with TRBD1. Looked up from germline, CDR1 is KGHSH and CDR2 is LQKENI. This CDR3 is 15 amino acids long. Trimming removed 3 bases from V and 6 bases from J; junction bases left unmatched: 9. This CDR3 is CASSPTGTGRNGYTF. The CDR3 coding sequence is TGTGCCAGCTCACCTACCGGGACAGGTCGAAATGGCTACACCTTC.

This clone occurred once. The chain recombines TRBV5-6 with TRBJ1-4, with D tentatively TRBD1 (5 bases). This CDR3 is 14 amino acids long. Germline CDR1 SGHDT, CDR2 YYEEEE. V lost 2 bases and J lost 5, with 10 bases in between. The CDR3 region is CASSLGQGNEKLFF. In DNA, the CDR3 is TGTGCCAGCAGCTTAGGGCAGGGAAATGAAAAACTGTTTTTT.

The rearrangement joins TRBV5-1 to TRBJ2-5; D is tentatively TRBD1 or TRBD2 (5 bases each). V shed 4 bases and J shed 3 bases, with 16 bases lying between them. Germline V lookup: CDR1 SGHRS, CDR2 YFSETQ. The CDR3 runs to 15 residues. The CDR3 bases are TGCGCCAGCAGCGGAACCGGGACGGCAGAAGAGACCCAGTACTTC. Its translation is CASSGTGTAEETQYF.

The chain recombines TRBV7-2 with TRBJ1-2, with D possibly TRBD1 on 5 matching bases. Trimming left V 0 bases short and J 4 bases short, with 12 bases between. The CDR3 is 15 residues long. The germline CDR1 and CDR2 sequences are SGHTA and FQGNSA. CDR3: CASSLARPGPYGYTF. In nucleotides, the CDR3 is TGTGCCAGCAGCTTAGCCAGGCCGGGACCCTATGGCTACACCTTC.

This clone was seen just once. The chain has TRBV19 and TRBJ1-2; D is possibly TRBD1 (6 bases). There are 15 residues in the CDR3. The ends were cut back, 5 bases at V and 0 bases at J, with 13 bases in the middle. The germline CDR1 and CDR2 sequences are LNHDA and SQIVND (reference sequence). The chain's CDR3 is CASSGTLRTNYGYTF. The DNA for the CDR3 is TGTGCCAGTAGTGGGACACTCAGGACTAACTATGGCTACACCTTC.

V gene TRBV19 combines with J gene TRBJ2-2, with D possibly TRBD2 on 6 matching bases. Trimming removed 3 bases at V and 10 bases at J, with 12 bases between. The germline gives CDR1 LNHDA, CDR2 SQIVND (reference sequence). The CDR3 sequence is 13 residues long. The CDR3 DNA reads TGTGCCAGTAGTATCAGGGACTCTGAGGAGCTGTTTTTT. Protein sequence: CASSIRDSEELFF.

The chain couples TRBV6-5 to TRBJ2-1, with D possibly TRBD2 on 5 matching bases. CDR3 length equals 15 residues. Trimming cost V 2 bases and J 2 bases, with 10 bases left between them. Germline CDR1 reads MNHEY; CDR2 reads SVGAGI. The CDR3 DNA follows: TGTGCCAGCAGTTACGCGGCTAGCACCTACAATGAGCAGTTCTTC. This sequence encodes CASSYAASTYNEQFF.

The V call is TRBV5-1, the J call TRBJ2-7; 9 bases agree with TRBD2. Germline assignment: CDR1 SGHRS and CDR2 YFSETQ. The CDR3 sequence is 15 residues long. With 4 bases clipped from V and 4 bases from J, the junction kept 9 bases outside the gene matches. CDR3 coding DNA: TGCGCCAGCAGCATTTATAGCGGGAGAAATTACGAGCAGTACTTC. It yields the protein CASSIYSGRNYEQYF.

On this clone: Other DNA sequences of this sample code for an identical CDR3. This rearrangement joins TRBV9 to TRBJ2-7; 8 bases match TRBD2. Trimming took 1 base from V and 2 from J; bases not matched to a gene: 5. CDR1 SGDLS and CDR2 YYNGEE come from the germline V gene. The CDR3 runs 15 residues. DNA for the CDR3: TGTGCCAGCAGCGTAAATCCGGGACTAGCCTACGAGCAGTACTTC. Translation gives CASSVNPGLAYEQYF.

This chain joins TRBV18 and TRBJ2-7; weak D call: TRBD1 (6 bases). Germline V gives CDR1 KGHSH, CDR2 LQKENI. This CDR3 contains 14 residues. V lost 4 bases and J 4 bases, leaving 14 bases between the germline ends. CDR3 nucleotide sequence: TGTGCCAGCTCACAACTACAGGGAGAGTACGAGCAGTACTTC. Encoded protein: CASSQLQGEYEQYF.

This chain links TRBV5-1 with TRBJ2-2, with TRBD2 identical over 10 bases. The CDR3 length is 17 residues. CDR1 SGHRS and CDR2 YFSETQ come from the germline V gene. Trimming cost V 4 bases and J 6 bases; bases outside gene matches: 12. The CDR3 coding sequence is TGCGCCAGCAGCCCCTTCCTTGGGACTAGCGCGGCCGGGGAGCTGTTTTTT. Translating gives CASSPFLGTSAAGELFF.

This rearrangement joins TRBV27 to TRBJ2-7; D remains unclear. In germline, CDR1 is MNHEY, CDR2 SMNVEV (reference sequence). V lost 6 bases to trimming and J lost 3 bases, with 18 bases between them. This CDR3 contains 15 residues. The CDR3 region has the DNA TGTGCCAGCAGACCCCTAGGGTTCCGCGACTACGAGCAGTACTTC. Translated, it gives CASRPLGFRDYEQYF.

The CDR3: CASSRTGNPNSPLHF. The DNA of the CDR3 is TGTGCCAGCAGCCGGACAGGGAATCCGAATTCACCCCTCCACTTT. J is TRBJ1-6 and V is TRBV11-2; TRBD1 matches 8 bases. CDR3 length: 15 residues. Germline lookup yields CDR1 SGHAT and CDR2 FQNNGV. J was trimmed by 7 bases and V by 5 bases; bases with no gene match: 7.

This rearrangement joins TRBV4-3 to TRBJ2-2; 8 bases align to TRBD2. The CDR3 spans 18 residues. The germline V gene encodes CDR1 LGHNA and CDR2 YSLEER. The V and J ends lost 0 bases and 7 bases, in that order; junction bases with no gene match: 13. For the CDR3, the DNA is TGCGCCAGCAGCCAAGATCTCCCCGGGGGGGCGGGAGTCGGGGAGCTGTTTTTT. Translated, it gives CASSQDLPGGAGVGELFF.

J is TRBJ2-7 and V is TRBV11-2; D is undetermined. V shed 1 base and J shed 4 bases, with 8 bases lying between them. Germline loops: CDR1 SGHAT, CDR2 FQNNGV. The CDR3 contains 13 residues. As DNA, the CDR3 is TGTGCCAGCAGCTTAGGGGTGCCTTACGAGCAGTACTTC. Translated, it gives CASSLGVPYEQYF. Together with reference TRBV11-2 and TRBJ2-7, the CDR3 gives the full variable domain: EAGVAQSPRYKIIEKRQSVAFWCNPISGHATLYWYQQILGQGPKLLIQFQNNGVVDDSQLPKDRFSAERLKGVDSTLKIQPAKLEDSAVYLCASSLGVPYEQYFGPGTRLTVT.

The chain employs TRBV7-9 and TRBJ1-2, with 9 bases fitting TRBD1. CDR3 length: 16 residues. Per germline, CDR1 SEHNR and CDR2 FQNEAQ (reference sequence). V was clipped by 5 bases and J by 6 bases; unmatched bases: 13. The CDR3 loop reads CASSLRDRDTSNGYTF. The CDR3, as DNA: TGTGCCAGCAGCCTAAGGGACAGGGATACGAGTAATGGCTACACCTTC. Together with reference TRBV7-9 and TRBJ1-2, the CDR3 gives the full variable domain: DTGVSQNPRHKITKRGQNVTFRCDPISEHNRLYWYRQTLGQGPEFLTYFQNEAQLEKSRLLSDRFSAERPKGSFSTLEIQRTEQGDSAMYLCASSLRDRDTSNGYTFGSGTRLTVV.

This chain connects TRBV2 to TRBJ1-1; 7 bases fit TRBD1. Germline trimming cut 6 bases from V and 6 bases from J; bases unmatched to any gene: 7. Germline CDR1 reads SNHLY; CDR2 reads FYNNEI. CDR3 length: 13 amino acids. The CDR3 loop is CASRPDRVPEAFF. CDR3 in DNA: TGTGCCAGCAGGCCCGACAGGGTCCCTGAAGCTTTCTTT.

The V gene is TRBV19, the J gene TRBJ1-5; D perhaps matches TRBD1 (5 bases). The germline V gene encodes CDR1 LNHDA and CDR2 SQIVND (reference sequence). Trimming pared 10 bases from V and 0 bases from J, leaving 13 bases between. This CDR3 has 14 residues. CDR3 DNA: TGTGCCACCACAGACAGATCTAGCAATCAGCCCCAGCATTTT. It is translated as CATTDRSSNQPQHF.

The V and J genes are TRBV7-2 and TRBJ1-1, with D tentatively TRBD1 (5 bases). V shed 1 base and J shed 4 bases, with 10 bases lying between them. This CDR3 spans 14 amino acids. Germline V CDR1 and CDR2: SGHTA, FQGNSA. CDR3 amino acids: CASSLGGFATEAFF. For the CDR3, the DNA is TGTGCCAGCAGCTTAGGGGGGTTTGCCACTGAAGCTTTCTTT.

This sequence joins TRBV10-1 and TRBJ1-6, with a tentative D call TRBD1 (5 bases). The CDR3 sequence is 13 residues long. Germline values: CDR1 WNHNN, CDR2 SYGVQD (reference sequence). V was clipped by 6 bases and J by 7 bases, with 10 bases between them. CDR3 protein: CASRDRDNSPLHF. The CDR3 DNA reads as TGCGCCAGCAGAGACAGAGACAATTCACCCCTCCACTTT.

The rearrangement links TRBV5-6 to TRBJ1-4; the D gene is possibly TRBD1 (6 bases). V was cut by 0 bases and J by 1 base, with 13 bases left in between. The CDR3 loop spans 17 amino acids. CDR1 SGHDT and CDR2 YYEEEE come from the germline V gene. In DNA form, the CDR3 reads TGTGCCAGCAGCTTGGCCTGGGGGCACGAAACTAATGAAAAACTGTTTTTT. It yields the protein CASSLAWGHETNEKLFF.

This chain connects TRBV9 to TRBJ1-6; possibly TRBD1 for D (6 bases). This CDR3 is 15 amino acids long. Deletions cut 4 bases from V and 9 bases from J, with 17 bases between. Germline values: CDR1 SGDLS, CDR2 YYNGEE. CDR3 DNA sequence: TGTGCCAGCAGCTTTGGGGGGGCGCGGGGTTCACCCCTCCACTTT. Protein: CASSFGGARGSPLHF.

This rearrangement joins TRBV6-5 to TRBJ1-1; D may be TRBD1 (5 bases). Germline V CDR1 and CDR2: MNHEY, SVGAGI. This CDR3 is 16 amino acids long. Trimming pared 4 bases from V and 3 bases from J, leaving 18 bases between. The CDR3 nucleotides are TGTGCCAGCAGTTCGGGGGGGTATCCCGCGGACACTGAAGCTTTCTTT. Translating it yields CASSSGGYPADTEAFF.

The chain employs TRBV30 and TRBJ1-2, with a tentative D call TRBD1 (5 bases). Trimming stripped 4 bases from V and 0 bases from J, with 9 bases between. The CDR3 consists of 13 residues. CDR1 GTSNPN and CDR2 SVGIG come from the germline V gene (reference sequence). The CDR3 nucleotides are TGTGCCTGGATCCGGGGCCCTAACTATGGCTACACCTTC. This codes for CAWIRGPNYGYTF. Full variable domain (remainder filled in from reference TRBV30 and TRBJ1-2): SQTIHQWPATLVQPVGSPLSLECTVEGTSNPNLYWYRQAAGRGLQLLFYSVGIGQISSEVPQNLSASRPQDRQFILSSKKLLLSDSGFYLCAWIRGPNYGYTFGSGTRLTVV.

This clone was observed a handful of times. The genes are TRBV24-1 and TRBJ1-1; tentatively, D is TRBD1 (6 bases). This CDR3 is built from 13 residues. V lost 6 bases and J 3 bases, leaving 10 bases between the germline ends. Per germline, CDR1 KGHDR and CDR2 SFDVKD. The CDR3 sequence is CATSSTGYTEAFF. In DNA, the CDR3 is TGTGCCACCAGTTCCACAGGGTACACTGAAGCTTTCTTT.

The V call is TRBV28, the J call TRBJ2-3; 14 nucleotides match TRBD2. The trim removed 11 bases at V and 1 base at J, leaving 8 bases unmatched. The CDR3 has 16 residues. CDR1 is MDHEN and CDR2 is SYDVKM in the germline V gene. The CDR3 coding sequence is TGTGCCGCGGGGACTAGCGGGGGTAGGGGCACAGATACGCAGTATTTT. Translating it yields CAAGTSGGRGTDTQYF.